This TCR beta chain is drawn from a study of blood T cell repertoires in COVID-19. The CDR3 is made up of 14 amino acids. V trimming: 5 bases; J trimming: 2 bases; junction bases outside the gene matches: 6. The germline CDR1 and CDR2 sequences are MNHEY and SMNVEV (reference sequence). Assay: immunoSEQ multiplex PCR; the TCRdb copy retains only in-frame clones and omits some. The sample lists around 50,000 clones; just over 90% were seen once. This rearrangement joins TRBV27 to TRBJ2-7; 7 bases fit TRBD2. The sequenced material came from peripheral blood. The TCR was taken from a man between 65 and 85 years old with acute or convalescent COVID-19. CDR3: CASSAGTNTYEQYF. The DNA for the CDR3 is TGTGCCAGCAGTGCCGGGACTAACACCTACGAGCAGTACTTC.